This TCR beta chain was documented in a study of T cell responses to AZD1222 COVID-19 vaccine (dated by TCRdb to 2020 to 2022). At the level of the whole study: AZD1222 recipients with second doses at about 4 weeks or about 12 weeks were pooled, because spike-specific TCR depth and breadth did not differ between schedules. TCR sequencing covered roughly 230 trial participants: 200 to 220 given two doses of AZD1222 and about 26 given two doses of MenACWY control vaccine. Trial participants were enrolled by age into 18-55, 56-69 and 70-plus year subgroups, with roughly 150, 30 and 60 TCR-sequenced participants respectively.

The cysteine opens and the phenylalanine closes a CDR3 of 13 amino acids. The CDR3 DNA has 39 bases and is translated from base 1. V lost 5 bases and J lost 4 bases; the stretch between them is 11 bases long. The CDR1 and CDR2 encoded by the germline V gene (reference sequence) are MNHEY and SMNVEV. The CDR3 regions of human TCRbeta chains were analyzed by immunosequencing. The study's processing was this. Repertoire TCRs were matched against a reference library of SARS-CoV-2-specific TCRs generated with the MIRA antigen-specificity platform. Breadth was defined as the fraction of unique TCRs that were SARS-CoV-2-associated. Depth was defined as the fraction of total T cells that were SARS-CoV-2-associated. Each spike-specific TCR was assigned to its reactive spike region and to a CD4 or CD8 class using the MIRA data. Log10-transformed breadth and depth values were compared by one-way ANOVA with Sidak's multiple comparisons tests. Sourced from immuneACCESS, this table was stored by TCRdb with only in-frame sequences that have V and J called. A share of the clones is absent; for the studies checked, an unresolved V gene accounts for under half, and the remainder has no known explanation. From that table come the V and J calls and clone size; the DNA was used to work out D and trimming. The sample table shows about 170,000 clones, and approximately 95% are seen once. The ten largest clonotypes hold around 4.3% of the sample.

On this clone: This clone's antigen is unknown. The sample holds no much larger clone one base away, and base qualities are not on file.

The sample's time point label, in plain terms: baseline before first vaccination. Vaccinee samples came from UK trials COV001 and COV002, including a single-blind randomized controlled phase 2/3 trial of AZD1222 (ChAdOx1 nCoV-19) in healthy adults. For TCRbeta chain sequencing, PBMC samples from trial participants were taken at day 0 and at day 28 after the second dose. Findings and caveats that apply to the study as a whole: Most participants were white British and females outnumbered males, and the authors suggested that clonal diversity may have been underestimated. Reportedly, close to half of the unique spike-specific TCRs recognized epitopes lying outside the regions that are mutated in the B.1.351 and B.1.1.7 variants. CD4 TCRs associated with the vaccine covered the entire spike protein, and the dominant responses were in regions 160-218 and 743-854. Because no day 14 peak-response samples were available, repertoires were characterized only after the peak T cell response. In the small 56-69-year group, the increase in depth fell short of significance, most likely because of low power. A significant rise in spike-specific TCR breadth and depth was observed after two AZD1222 doses relative to day 0 and relative to MenACWY recipients. Only six AZD1222 recipients were SARS-CoV-2 seropositive at baseline, limiting conclusions about previously exposed vaccinees.

This receptor was obtained from an adult in good health. The material sequenced was peripheral blood, taken on day 0 of AZD1222 vaccination. The V gene is TRBV27 and the J gene is TRBJ1-1; TRBD1 could be the D gene, as 5 bases match. The CDR3 region: CASSLDTVTEAFF. In nucleotides, the sequence is TGTGCCAGCAGTCTGGACACCGTCACTGAAGCTTTCTTT.